The rows below give T cell receptor beta chains drawn from one sample of a study of T cell responses to AZD1222 COVID-19 vaccine. Only in-frame clones appear in the TCRdb table, and some are missing; sequencing was by immunoSEQ multiplex PCR. This sample has tens of thousands of clones, with 89% found just once. Sample: peripheral blood, taken 28 days after the second AZD1222 dose. The receptor source for this set is an adult who received the AZD1222 COVID-19 vaccine. CDR3s include the opening cysteine and the closing phenylalanine or tryptophan.

TRBJ1-1,TRBV12-3/TRBV12-4,CASLGNTEAFF
TRBJ2-4,TRBV2,CAGGQGVSVGNIQYF
TRBJ2-1,TRBV6-5,CASSYFDGSRNEQFF
TRBJ2-7,TRBV5-1,CASSLSSGLEQYF
TRBJ2-3,TRBV19,CATGGLAGGTDTQYF
TRBJ2-7,TRBV2,CASRERDPSEQYF
TRBJ1-6,TRBV4-3,CASSQVSGNNSPLHF
TRBJ1-2,TRBV28,CASSADPGAMGYTF
TRBJ2-7,TRBV9,CASSVGGSSYEQYF
TRBJ2-2,TRBV4-3,CASSQVLTGELFF
TRBJ1-6,TRBV19,CASSSESASPLHF
TRBJ2-6,TRBV5-1,CASSLPGQGTVGSGANVLTF
TRBJ1-4,TRBV2,CASRTGSTNEKLFF
TRBJ1-6,TRBV2,CASTPTGQGNSPLHF
TRBJ2-7,TRBV10-3,CAIRMTGTASYEQYF
TRBJ1-2,TRBV7-9,CASSLVGPYGYTF
TRBJ2-1,TRBV29-1,CSIGTSGSAYNEQFF
TRBJ1-3,TRBV5-1,CASSFNTASSGNTIYF
TRBJ1-4,TRBV3-1/TRBV3-2,CASSQKGPGAGSEKLFF
TRBJ1-5,TRBV28,CASSLVAGGQPQHF
TRBJ1-5,TRBV6-2/TRBV6-3,CASSGTGPYQPQHF
TRBJ1-2,TRBV6-5,CAVQGINYGYTF
TRBJ1-2,TRBV3-1/TRBV3-2,CASSQGQLIYGYTF
TRBJ1-4,TRBV11-1,CASSLARTNFNEKLFF
TRBJ2-7,TRBV4-1,CASSPQPTGVAYEQYF
TRBJ1-2,TRBV9,CASSVTGQGGGGYTF
TRBJ1-3,TRBV7-8,CASSQARSSGNTIYF
TRBJ1-5,TRBV28,CASSAMAGGYPQHF
TRBJ2-1,TRBV24-1,CATSDSGQGWRNEQFF
TRBJ2-5,TRBV5-1,CASSPPWGAETQYF
TRBJ2-5,TRBV28,CASSPHTSGEETQYF
TRBJ1-1,TRBV7-2,CASSISGREVKAFF
TRBJ2-3,TRBV29-1,CSVEGQRGGLGTDTQYF
TRBJ1-2,TRBV19,CASSIYSDSNYGYTF
TRBJ1-1,TRBV28,CASSLWWTGTGTEAFF
TRBJ1-1,TRBV12-3/TRBV12-4,CASSLKNTEAFF
TRBJ2-1,TRBV6-2/TRBV6-3,CASSSYRGNEQFF
TRBJ2-2,TRBV6-1,CASSEAAPRDTGELFF
TRBJ1-2,TRBV7-2,CASSKNSGDYGYTF
TRBJ1-4,TRBV7-9,CASSLTMGQGSSNEKLFF
TRBJ2-3,TRBV2,CASSGQIGDTQYF
TRBJ2-7,TRBV27,CASSLWGGGEQYF
TRBJ1-2,TRBV2,CASSATGGLRNYGYTF
TRBJ2-1,TRBV21-1,CASSLRTGPGAYNEQFF
TRBJ2-1,TRBV28,CASNPRYGGQFF
TRBJ2-5,TRBV5-1,CASSLGGTGETQYF
TRBJ2-2,TRBV24-1,CATSPGANTGELFF
TRBJ2-1,TRBV11-2,CASSPRPGTSPYNEQFF
TRBJ2-2,TRBV29-1,CSVRLAELNTGELFF
TRBJ2-1,TRBV7-9,CASSPTGGVGNEQFF
TRBJ1-2,TRBV6-5,CASTETGGYGYTF
TRBJ1-2,TRBV27,CASSLSGRDYGYTF
TRBJ1-2,TRBV10-3,CAISESASATYGYTF